This T cell receptor beta chain was captured in a study of beta chain features in type 1 diabetes. Study results and caveats: Sampled from patients, naive, central memory and Treg TCRB repertoires appeared more similar than those sampled from healthy donors. Shorter TCRB CDR3s, moderately but significantly so, were found in Type 1 diabetes patients in all four CD4+ subsets.

As every portion of the isolated RNA was reverse transcribed, the sequencing read expressed TCRB transcripts. Some clones are missing from TCRdb's copy, which holds only in-frame ones; the method was immunoSEQ multiplex PCR. The sample comprises 250,000 to 300,000 clones, around an eighth of which are singletons, and 0.015% to 0.02% rests with the top ten. This clone was found a few times. Antigen specificity is unknown. The junction departs from the called germline gene at one end, perhaps through a read error. Using CD45RO/CCR7/CD25/CD127/CD95/CD27, CD4+ naive, central memory, regulatory and stem cell-like memory cells were sorted. The source of this sequence is a man aged 25 to 40 with type 1 diabetes. The sequenced sample consisted of naive CD4+ T cells from blood.

CDR3 nucleotides: TGTGCCAGCAGTTTAGAGGGGACTAGCGGGAGGGCCTCGTTC. Amino acid sequence: CASSLEGTSGRASF. The chain couples TRBV28 to TRBJ2-7; 16 bases map to TRBD2. The CDR3 sequence is 14 residues long. Germline lookup yields CDR1 MDHEN and CDR2 SYDVKM.